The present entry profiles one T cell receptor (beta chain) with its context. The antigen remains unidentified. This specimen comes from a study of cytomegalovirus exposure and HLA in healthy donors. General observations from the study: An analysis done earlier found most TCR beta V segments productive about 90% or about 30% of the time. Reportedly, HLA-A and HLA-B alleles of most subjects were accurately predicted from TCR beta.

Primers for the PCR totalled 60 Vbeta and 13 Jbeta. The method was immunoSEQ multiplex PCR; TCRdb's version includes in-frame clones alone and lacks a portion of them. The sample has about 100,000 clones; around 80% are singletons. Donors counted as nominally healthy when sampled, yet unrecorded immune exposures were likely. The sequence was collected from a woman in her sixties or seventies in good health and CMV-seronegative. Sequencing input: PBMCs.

The CDR3 DNA reads TGTGCCAGCAGCCAGACTGGAAGCTTAAATCAGCCCCAGCATTTT. It is translated as CASSQTGSLNQPQHF. The V call is TRBV5-5, the J call TRBJ1-5, with D uncertain. Per the germline V gene, CDR1 is SGHKS and CDR2 is YYEKEE (reference sequence). Trimming removed 4 bases at V and 4 bases at J, with 15 bases between. CDR3 size: 15 residues. The full variable domain, in which reference TRBV5-5 and TRBJ1-5 provide the parts outside the CDR3, is DAGVTQSPTHLIKTRGQQVTLRCSPISGHKSVSWYQQVLGQGPQFIFQYYEKEERGRGNFPDRFSARQFPNYSSELNVNALLLGDSALYLCASSQTGSLNQPQHFGDGTRLSIL.